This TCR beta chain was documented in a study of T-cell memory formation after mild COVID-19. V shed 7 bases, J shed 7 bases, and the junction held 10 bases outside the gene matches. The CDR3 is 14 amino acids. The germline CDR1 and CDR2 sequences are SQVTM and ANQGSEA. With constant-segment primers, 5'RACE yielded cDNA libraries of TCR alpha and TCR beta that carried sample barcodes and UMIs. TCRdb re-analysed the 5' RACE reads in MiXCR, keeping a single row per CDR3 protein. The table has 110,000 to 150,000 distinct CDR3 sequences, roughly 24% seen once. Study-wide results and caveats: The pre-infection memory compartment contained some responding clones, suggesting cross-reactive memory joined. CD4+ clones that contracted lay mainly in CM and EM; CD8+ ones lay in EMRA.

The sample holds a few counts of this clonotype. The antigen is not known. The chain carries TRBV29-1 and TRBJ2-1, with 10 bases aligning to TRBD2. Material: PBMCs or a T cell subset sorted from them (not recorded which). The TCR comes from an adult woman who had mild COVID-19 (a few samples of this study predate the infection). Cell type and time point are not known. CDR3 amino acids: CSGRLAGVVNEQFF. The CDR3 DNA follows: TGCAGCGGTAGGCTAGCGGGAGTAGTTAATGAGCAGTTCTTC.